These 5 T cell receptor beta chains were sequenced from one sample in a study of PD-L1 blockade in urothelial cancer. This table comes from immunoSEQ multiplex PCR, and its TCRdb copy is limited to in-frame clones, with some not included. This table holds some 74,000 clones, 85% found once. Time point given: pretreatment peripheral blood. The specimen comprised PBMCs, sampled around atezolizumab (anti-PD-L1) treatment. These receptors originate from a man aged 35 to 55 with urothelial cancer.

CDR3 DNA: TGTGCCAGCAGTGAATGGACAGGGCCACATCAGACCTACGAGCAGTACTTC. This translates into CASSEWTGPHQTYEQYF. This chain joins TRBV6-1 and TRBJ2-7, with 8 bases identical to TRBD1. The CDR3 sequence is 17 residues long. V shed 2 bases and J 2 bases; nucleotides not matched to a gene: 11. Germline CDR1 is MNHNS and CDR2 is SASEGT.

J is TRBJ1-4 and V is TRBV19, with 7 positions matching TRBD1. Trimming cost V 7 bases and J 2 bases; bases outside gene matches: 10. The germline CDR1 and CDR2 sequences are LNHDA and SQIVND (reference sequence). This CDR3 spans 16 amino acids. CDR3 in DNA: TGTGCCAGTAAGGGCATACAGGGGACGACTAATGAAAAACTGTTTTTT. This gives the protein CASKGIQGTTNEKLFF. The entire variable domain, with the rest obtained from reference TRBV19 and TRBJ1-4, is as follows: DGGITQSPKYLFRKEGQNVTLSCEQNLNHDAMYWYRQDPGQGLRLIYYSQIVNDFQKGDIAEGYSVSREKKESFPLTVTSAQKNPTAFYLCASKGIQGTTNEKLFFGSGTQLSVL.

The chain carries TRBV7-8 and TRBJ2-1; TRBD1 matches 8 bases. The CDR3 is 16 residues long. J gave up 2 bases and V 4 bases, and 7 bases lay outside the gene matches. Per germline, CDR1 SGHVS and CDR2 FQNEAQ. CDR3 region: CASSSWTGRAYNEQFF. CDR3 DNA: TGTGCCAGCAGCTCTTGGACAGGGCGGGCCTACAATGAGCAGTTCTTC.

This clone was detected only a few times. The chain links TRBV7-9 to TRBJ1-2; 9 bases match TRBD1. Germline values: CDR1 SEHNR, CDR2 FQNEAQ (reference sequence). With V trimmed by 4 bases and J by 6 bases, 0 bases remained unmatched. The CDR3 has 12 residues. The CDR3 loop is CASSWTGDGYTF. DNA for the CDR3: TGTGCCAGCAGCTGGACAGGGGATGGCTACACCTTC. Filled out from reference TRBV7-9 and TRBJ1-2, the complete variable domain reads DTGVSQNPRHKITKRGQNVTFRCDPISEHNRLYWYRQTLGQGPEFLTYFQNEAQLEKSRLLSDRFSAERPKGSFSTLEIQRTEQGDSAMYLCASSWTGDGYTFGSGTRLTVV.

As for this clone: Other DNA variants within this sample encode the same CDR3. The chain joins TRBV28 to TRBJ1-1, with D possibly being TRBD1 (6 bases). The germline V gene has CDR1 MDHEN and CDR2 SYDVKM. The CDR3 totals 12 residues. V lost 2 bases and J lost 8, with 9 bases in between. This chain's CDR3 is CASSLGQREAFF. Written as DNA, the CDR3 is TGTGCCAGCAGTTTAGGACAGCGAGAAGCTTTCTTT.